A selection of T cell receptor beta chains follows, all from one sample in a study of blood T cell repertoires in COVID-19. Here immunoSEQ multiplex PCR was the method, and the copy in TCRdb shows in-frame clones only, minus some. The table lists 450,000 or so clones, around 91% of them singletons, with around 1.5% in the top ten. The sequencing input was peripheral blood. The receptors derive from a woman aged 40 to 55 with COVID-19, enrolled during active disease. Each CDR3 is given with its conserved first and last residue. D genes are given only for firm matches.

TRBJ1-1,TRBV28,NA,CASSAPGQRNTEAFF
TRBJ2-2,TRBV5-1,NA,CASSLVQTGELFF
TRBJ1-4,TRBV12-3/TRBV12-4,NA,CASRGQINEKLFF
TRBJ1-3,TRBV5-1,NA,CASSPQGFSGNTIYF
TRBJ1-1,TRBV18,NA,CASSPPGQGLAFF
TRBJ1-4,TRBV4-3,TRBD1,CASSQRGGQGAEKLFF
TRBJ1-4,TRBV6-1,TRBD1,CASSAGRGQQGEKLFF
TRBJ2-7,TRBV7-9,TRBD2,CASSLAGGPEEQYF
TRBJ2-5,TRBV2,NA,CASSEGSHRETQYF
TRBJ1-2,TRBV9,NA,CASSAGEGIIYGYTF
TRBJ2-2,TRBV19,NA,CASSIVEATGELFF
TRBJ2-4,TRBV6-6,NA,CASSRTELAKNIQYF
TRBJ2-7,TRBV28,TRBD1,CASSFPARDSTKGYEQYF
TRBJ1-1,TRBV29-1,NA,CSVGGSEAFF
TRBJ2-7,TRBV4-2,NA,CASSRTTGGYEQYF
TRBJ1-5,TRBV25-1,NA,CASSQGSNQPQHF
TRBJ2-5,TRBV6-2/TRBV6-3,TRBD2,CASSRPLSGSQETQYF
TRBJ2-1,TRBV11-3,NA,CASSPQWQSYNEQFF
TRBJ1-2,TRBV9,NA,CASSVGGSNYGYTF
TRBJ1-5,TRBV28,NA,CASSLRWGGRNQPQHF
TRBJ2-7,TRBV5-1,TRBD2,CASSPSGNLGLAGASLSYEQYF
TRBJ2-7,TRBV4-3,NA,CASSQARYYEQYF
TRBJ2-7,TRBV7-2,NA,CASSLELGPIYEQYF
TRBJ1-6,TRBV9,NA,CASSPGAGYSPLHF
TRBJ2-5,TRBV21-1,NA,CASSYGGLRETQYF
TRBJ2-2,TRBV20-1,NA,CSGLHTGELFF
TRBJ1-1,TRBV4-3,TRBD1,CASSLQGTNTEAFF
TRBJ2-3,TRBV6-5,NA,CASGPRVPLDTQYF
TRBJ1-3,TRBV9,TRBD1,CASSVRTPDGTGDRVGNTIYF
TRBJ1-2,TRBV6-5,NA,CASSFHLAYGYTF
TRBJ1-1,TRBV5-1,NA,CASSLGGVQHTEAFF
TRBJ2-1,TRBV4-3,TRBD1,CASSHTGGADNEQFF
TRBJ2-1,TRBV29-1,NA,CSVERQGPYNEQFF
TRBJ1-5,TRBV5-6,NA,CASSSWIGRGQPQHF
TRBJ1-1,TRBV28,TRBD1,CASSPWTGNTEAFF
TRBJ1-3,TRBV7-2,NA,CASSSQQGPHSGNTIYF
TRBJ2-2,TRBV28,NA,CASSFGGTGELFF
TRBJ1-1,TRBV4-1,TRBD1,CASSQREQGEAFF
TRBJ2-7,TRBV5-4,TRBD1,CASSPHLGQGNSYEQYF
TRBJ1-2,TRBV4-2,NA,CASSQEAQGYGYTF
TRBJ1-2,TRBV28,NA,CASIMGFWDLSGYTF
TRBJ2-1,TRBV7-3,NA,CASSLAGGGNEQFF
TRBJ2-3,TRBV5-4,NA,CASSSSSGGDTQYF
TRBJ1-1,TRBV27,NA,CATIWSTEAFF
TRBJ2-4,TRBV11-2,TRBD2,CASSSETSDRFNRYF
TRBJ2-1,TRBV11-3,TRBD1,CASSSQGGTGDEQFF
TRBJ2-7,TRBV2,NA,CASSGTGNEQYF
TRBJ2-2,TRBV7-8,TRBD2,CASSLVAGGELFF
TRBJ1-1,TRBV27,NA,CASRGLNTEAFF
TRBJ1-2,TRBV7-9,TRBD1,CASSPPGQFRGYTF
TRBJ1-2,TRBV6-5,NA,CASSYSGTNYGYTF
TRBJ1-1,TRBV6-6,NA,CASSTPNRGGEAFF